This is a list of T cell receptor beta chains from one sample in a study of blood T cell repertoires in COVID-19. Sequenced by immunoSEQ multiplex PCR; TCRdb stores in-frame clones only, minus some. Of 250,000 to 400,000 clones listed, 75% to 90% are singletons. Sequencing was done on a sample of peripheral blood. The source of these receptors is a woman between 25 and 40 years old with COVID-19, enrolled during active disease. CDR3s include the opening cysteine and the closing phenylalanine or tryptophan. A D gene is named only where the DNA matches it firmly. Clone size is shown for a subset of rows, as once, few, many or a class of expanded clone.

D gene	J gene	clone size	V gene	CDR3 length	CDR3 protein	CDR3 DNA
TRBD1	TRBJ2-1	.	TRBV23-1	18	CASSQPGQGWVLGNEQFF	TGCGCCAGCAGTCAACCTGGACAGGGGTGGGTCTTGGGCAATGAGCAGTTCTTC
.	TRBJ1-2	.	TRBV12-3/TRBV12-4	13	CASSQQGSYGYTF	TGTGCCAGCAGCCAACAGGGCTCCTATGGCTACACCTTC
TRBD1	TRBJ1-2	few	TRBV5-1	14	CASTSDRGRGGYTF	TGCGCCAGCACCTCGGACAGGGGGCGCGGGGGCTACACCTTC
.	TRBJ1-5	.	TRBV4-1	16	CASSQIYESGNQPQHF	TGCGCCAGCAGCCAAATTTACGAGTCCGGTAATCAGCCCCAGCATTTT
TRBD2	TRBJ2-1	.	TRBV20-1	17	CSASLRGGTSGHNEQFF	TGCAGTGCTAGTCTACGGGGGGGGACTAGCGGCCACAATGAGCAGTTCTTC
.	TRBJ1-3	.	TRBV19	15	CASIPLQGLGNTIYF	TGTGCCAGTATTCCTCTCCAGGGACTTGGAAACACCATATATTTT
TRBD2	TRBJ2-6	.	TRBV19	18	CASSIIAGKDSGANVLTF	TGTGCCAGTAGTATAATAGCGGGAAAAGACTCTGGGGCCAACGTCCTGACTTTC
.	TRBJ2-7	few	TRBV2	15	CASSDEVVIGFEQYF	TGTGCCAGCAGTGATGAGGTTGTGATCGGGTTCGAGCAGTACTTC
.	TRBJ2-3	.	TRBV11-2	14	CASSLVTSGDTQYF	TGTGCCAGCAGCTTAGTCACTTCAGGAGATACGCAGTATTTT
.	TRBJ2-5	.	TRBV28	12	CASSLLEGTQYF	TGTGCCAGCAGTTTGCTAGAAGGGACCCAGTACTTC
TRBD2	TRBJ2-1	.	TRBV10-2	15	CASGGGARAFDEQFF	TGCGCCAGCGGGGGAGGGGCCAGGGCGTTCGATGAGCAGTTCTTC
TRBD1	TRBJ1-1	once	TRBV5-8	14	CASSPGQGRNEAFF	TGTGCCAGCAGCCCGGGACAGGGCAGGAATGAAGCTTTCTTT
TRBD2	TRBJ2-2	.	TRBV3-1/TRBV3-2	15	CASSQSGRYTGELFF	TGTGCCAGCAGCCAGAGCGGGAGGTATACCGGGGAGCTGTTTTTT
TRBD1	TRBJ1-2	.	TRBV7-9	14	CASSLGTGYDGYTF	TGTGCCAGCAGCTTAGGGACAGGGTATGATGGCTACACCTTC
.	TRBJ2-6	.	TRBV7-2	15	CASSPGATGANVLTF	TGTGCCAGCAGCCCAGGGGCGACTGGGGCCAACGTCCTGACTTTC
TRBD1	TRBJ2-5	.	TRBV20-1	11	CSGTGSETQYF	TGCAGTGGGACAGGGTCCGAGACCCAGTACTTC
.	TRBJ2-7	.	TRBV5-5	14	CASSSGQGSDEQYF	TGTGCCAGCAGCTCCGGCCAGGGGAGCGACGAGCAGTACTTC
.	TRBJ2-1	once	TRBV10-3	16	CAISGRGAGGGFGQFF	TGTGCCATCAGTGGGAGGGGAGCGGGCGGCGGTTTTGGGCAGTTCTTC
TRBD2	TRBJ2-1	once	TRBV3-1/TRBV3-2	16	CASSQDPGTSGNEQFF	TGTGCCAGCAGCCAAGATCCCGGGACTAGCGGGAATGAGCAGTTCTTC
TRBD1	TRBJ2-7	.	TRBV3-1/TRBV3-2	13	CASSPGGSYEQYF	TGTGCCAGCAGCCCAGGGGGCTCCTACGAGCAGTACTTC
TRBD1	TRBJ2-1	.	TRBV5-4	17	CASSLPQPGQGNNEQFF	TGTGCCAGCAGTCTCCCTCAACCGGGACAGGGAAACAATGAGCAGTTCTTC
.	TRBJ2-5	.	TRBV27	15	CASRPEVGGQETQYF	TGTGCCAGCAGGCCCGAGGTAGGGGGTCAAGAGACCCAGTACTTC
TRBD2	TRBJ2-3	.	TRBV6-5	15	CASSLAGEGTDTQYF	TGTGCCAGCTCACTAGCGGGAGAGGGCACAGATACGCAGTATTTT
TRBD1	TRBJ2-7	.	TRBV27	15	CASMATGTGAYEQYF	TGTGCCAGCATGGCGACCGGGACAGGGGCTTACGAGCAGTACTTC
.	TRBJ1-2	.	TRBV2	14	CASSERGRSYGYTF	TGTGCCAGCAGTGAGAGAGGGCGTAGCTATGGCTACACCTTC
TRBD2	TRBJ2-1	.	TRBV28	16	CASSLTPSGGRNEQFF	TGTGCCAGCAGTCTAACCCCTAGCGGGGGGCGGAATGAGCAGTTCTTC
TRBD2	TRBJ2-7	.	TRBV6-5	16	CASSLSWGLAGHEQYF	TGTGCCAGCAGTTTATCCTGGGGACTAGCGGGACACGAGCAGTACTTC
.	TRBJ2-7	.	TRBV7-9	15	CASSSTDLNLYEQYF	TGTGCCAGCAGCTCTACTGACTTGAATCTCTACGAGCAGTACTTC
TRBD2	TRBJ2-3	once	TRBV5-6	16	CASSLGGGRRTDTQYF	TGTGCCAGCAGCTTGGGTGGCGGGAGGAGGACAGATACGCAGTATTTT
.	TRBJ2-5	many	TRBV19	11	CASSLAETQYF	TGTGCCAGTAGTCTGGCAGAGACCCAGTACTTC
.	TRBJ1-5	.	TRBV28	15	CASSLLVAGEQPQHF	TGTGCCAGCAGTTTATTGGTAGCAGGGGAACAGCCCCAGCATTTT
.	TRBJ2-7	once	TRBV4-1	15	CASSQRQESSYEQYF	TGCGCCAGCAGCCAGAGACAGGAGAGCTCCTACGAGCAGTACTTC
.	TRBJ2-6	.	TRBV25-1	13	CASRSSGANVLTF	TGTGCCAGCCGTAGCTCTGGGGCCAACGTCCTGACTTTC
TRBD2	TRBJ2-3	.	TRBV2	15	CASSEYGLASDTQYF	TGTGCCAGCAGTGAATACGGACTAGCATCTGATACGCAGTATTTT
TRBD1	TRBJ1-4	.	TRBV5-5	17	CASSYRDRGNENEKLFF	TGTGCCAGCAGCTACCGGGACAGGGGGAATGAAAATGAAAAACTGTTTTTT
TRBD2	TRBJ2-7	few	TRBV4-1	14	CASSQEWLAEEQYF	TGCGCCAGCAGCCAAGAGTGGCTAGCGGAGGAGCAGTACTTC
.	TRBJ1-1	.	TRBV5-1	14	CASSLSAGNTEAFF	TGCGCCAGCAGCTTGTCCGCCGGGAACACTGAAGCTTTCTTT
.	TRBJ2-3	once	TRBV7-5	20	CVRSLASPVVAGYVTDTQYF	TGTGTCAGAAGCTTAGCAAGCCCCGTGGTAGCGGGATACGTCACAGATACGCAGTATTTT
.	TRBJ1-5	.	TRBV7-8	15	CASSKVGGGNQPQHF	TGTGCCAGCAGCAAAGTGGGAGGGGGCAATCAGCCCCAGCATTTT